The 18 T cell receptor beta chains reported below all come from one sample, sequenced in a study of tumor and adjacent non-tumor tissue in lung cancer. No cell sorting was done before RNA was extracted from the tissue. Distant lung tissue was collected more than 3 cm away from the tumor edge. The library came from three nested PCR rounds adapted from ARM-PCR protocols. TCRdb itself ran the multiplex PCR reads through MiXCR, one entry per CDR3 protein. Among 75,000 to 90,000 distinct CDR3 sequences listed, under 80% were seen once. Source material: distant non-tumor lung tissue. The receptors originated from a woman aged 45-65 years with non-small cell lung cancer.

As concerns this clonotype: This CDR3 fails to terminate in the conserved phenylalanine or tryptophan, so it likely reflects a read error. The DNA is omitted, as the CDR3 cannot be located on it reliably, and the CDR3 follows TCRdb's listing. The chain carries TRBV6-1 and TRBJ2-5; the table's D call, TRBD1, was not checked against the DNA. The CDR3 is 10 amino acids in total, end residues counted. Germline loops: CDR1 MNHNS, CDR2 SASEGT. CDR3 loop: CASGRDTVYV.

As regards this clonotype: Sequence at one end of the junction differs from germline and may be a read error. This chain links TRBV6-6 with TRBJ2-7; the D gene is possibly TRBD2 (6 bases). Germline lookup yields CDR1 MNHNY and CDR2 SVGAGI (reference sequence). The CDR3 covers 17 residues. Written as DNA, the CDR3 is TGCGCCAGCAGGGACGTAGCTGACGGGAGCCCCTCCTACGAGCAGTACTTC. This gives the protein CASRDVADGSPSYEQYF.

As for this clonotype: The junction shows a germline mismatch at one end, possibly a read error. The chain carries TRBV11-2 and TRBJ2-1, with 8 bases aligning to TRBD1. The CDR3 is 16 amino acids. Germline V lookup: CDR1 SGHAT, CDR2 FQNNGV. In DNA, the CDR3 is TGTGCTAGCAGCTTGGAACCGGGACAGGAATTCACCGAGCAGTTCTTC. This gives the protein CASSLEPGQEFTEQFF.

Comments on this clonotype: A much larger clone lies a single base off, so this may be a read error. The conserved phenylalanine or tryptophan is not found at the CDR3 terminus, so this likely reflects a read error. This CDR3 is CASSLEQIYEQYL. DNA for the CDR3: TGTGCCAGCAGCTTAGAACAGATCTACGAGCAGTACTTA. J is TRBJ2-7 and V is TRBV7-9; D uncertain. Germline V CDR1 and CDR2: SEHNR, FQNEAQ (reference sequence). The CDR3 sequence is 13 residues long. The ends were cut back, 1 base at V and 3 bases at J, with 7 bases in the middle.

The V call is TRBV20-1, the J call TRBJ2-3; 7 bases fit TRBD2. CDR1 is DFQATT and CDR2 is SNEGSKA in the germline V gene (reference sequence). The length of the CDR3 is 16 residues. With V trimmed by 6 bases and J by 0 bases, 12 bases remained unmatched. The CDR3 DNA reads as TGCAGTGCCGCACCCACCTCTAGCGGAAGCACAGATACGCAGTATTTT. Its protein product is CSAAPTSSGSTDTQYF.

About this clonotype itself: At one end the junction does not follow the germline gene, possibly because of a read error. The rearrangement links TRBV5-4 to TRBJ2-1; 9 nucleotides line up with TRBD2. Per germline, CDR1 SGHNT and CDR2 YYREEE (reference sequence). The CDR3 is 16 residues long. The CDR3 nucleotides read TGTGCCAGCAACGTCCCCCAGACTAGCGGCCACAATGACCAGTTCTTC. It is translated as CASNVPQTSGHNDQFF.

The chain couples TRBV4-2 to TRBJ2-3, with D perhaps matching TRBD2 (6 bases). Trimming stripped 7 bases from V and 0 bases from J, with 17 bases between. The CDR3 runs to 16 residues. CDR1 and CDR2 (germline): LGHNA, YNFKEQ. As DNA, the CDR3 is TGTGCCAGCAACCCGGCACGCGGGGAGAGCACAGATACGCAGTATTTT. It is translated as CASNPARGESTDTQYF.

This clonotype was found once. The chain couples TRBV29-1 to TRBJ1-1, with D tentatively TRBD1 (6 bases). CDR1 is SQVTM and CDR2 is ANQGSEA in the germline V gene. CDR3 length: 10 residues. The V end was cut by 6 bases, the J end by 13 bases, with 15 bases between. The CDR3 sequence is CSVGDTEVFF. In DNA form, the CDR3 reads TGCAGCGTGGGGGACACTGAGGTTTTCTTT.

Of note for this clonotype: Lacking the conserved final phenylalanine or tryptophan, this CDR3 likely reflects a read error. The DNA is left out, because the CDR3 cannot be placed on it with certainty; the CDR3 is given as TCRdb lists it. This chain links TRBV11-1 with TRBJ2-7; the table gives TRBD1 as D, unverified against the DNA. The V gene's germline CDR1 is SGHAT and CDR2 FQDESV (reference sequence). The CDR3 numbers 14 amino acids, ends counted. CDR3 loop: CASSPRQTSYEQSL.

Concerning this clonotype itself: It is likely a read error, because the conserved phenylalanine at the end of the CDR3 is missing. The chain links TRBV4-1 to TRBJ2-3; D remains unclear. Germline-derived CDR1 and CDR2 are MGHRA and YSYEKL. The CDR3 runs to 15 residues. The CDR3 sequence is CDSSLMEFSTDTQYL. CDR3 sequence (DNA): TGCGACAGCAGCCTCATGGAGTTTTCTACAGATACGCAGTATCTT.

V gene TRBV6-6 combines with J gene TRBJ1-4, with 7 bases matching TRBD1. Germline CDR1 is MNHNY and CDR2 is SVGAGI (reference sequence). The CDR3 runs 14 residues. Germline trimming cut 7 bases from V and 14 bases from J; bases unmatched to any gene: 16. In DNA form, the CDR3 reads TGTGCCAGCAACAATCAGGGGGAGGCTGAGAACCTGTTTTTT. This translates into CASNNQGEAENLFF.

As DNA, the CDR3 is TGTGCCAGTAGTCACCTAGCGGATATCAAAGAGCAGTTCTTC. Residues: CASSHLADIKEQFF. V gene TRBV19 combines with J gene TRBJ2-1; TRBD2 aligns across 7 bases. The trim removed 5 bases at V and 10 bases at J, leaving 11 bases unmatched. CDR3 length: 14 residues. The V gene's germline CDR1 is LNHDA and CDR2 SQIVND (reference sequence).

As concerns this clonotype: An end of the junction does not agree with germline; a read error may underlie this. The genes are TRBV6-6 and TRBJ2-2; D possibly corresponds to TRBD2 (7 bases). Germline lookup yields CDR1 MNHNY and CDR2 SVGAGI (reference sequence). This CDR3 region has 14 residues. CDR3 DNA sequence: TGTGCCAACAGTGGGGGGGCTCGTACCCGGGAGCTATTTTTT. Translated: CANSGGARTRELFF.

This clonotype occurred many times. The V and J genes are TRBV10-1 and TRBJ2-5, with D perhaps being TRBD1 or TRBD2 (5 bases each). CDR3 length equals 12 residues. Germline V CDR1 and CDR2: WNHNN, SYGVQD (reference sequence). V was pared by 3 bases and J by 4 bases, with 6 bases between. CDR3 nucleotides: TGCGCCAGCAGTGATGGGGGAGAGACCCAGTACTTC. It yields the protein CASSDGGETQYF.

About this clonotype: At one boundary the junction diverges from the germline segment, which might be a read error. The chain links TRBV10-3 to TRBJ2-2; D remains ambiguous. This CDR3 contains 15 residues. Germline-derived CDR1 and CDR2 are ENHRY and SYGVKD. The CDR3: CTISESRVSGGELFF. CDR3 nucleotides: TGTACCATCAGTGAGTCCCGGGTCTCGGGTGGGGAGCTGTTTTTT.

In regard to this clonotype: The junction departs from the called germline gene at one end, perhaps through a read error. The chain is built from TRBV4-2 and TRBJ1-5; D is unresolved. The length of the CDR3 is 15 residues. CDR1 is LGHNA and CDR2 is YNFKEQ in the germline V gene. The CDR3 is CDSSQNLTGNQPQHF. The CDR3 region has the DNA TGTGACAGCAGCCAAAACCTCACTGGCAATCAGCCCCAGCATTTT.

This clonotype was counted at least ten times. The chain has TRBV29-1 and TRBJ2-2; 10 bases are shared with TRBD2. The germline V gene has CDR1 SQVTM and CDR2 ANQGSEA. This CDR3 has 13 residues. The CDR3 DNA sequence: TGCAGTTCGAGGACTAGCGGCACCGGGGAGCTGTTTTTT. This encodes CSSRTSGTGELFF.

For this clonotype: Germline is not matched at one junction end, which may reflect a read error. The gene calls are TRBV7-9 and TRBJ2-7; D not certain. Germline V lookup: CDR1 SEHNR, CDR2 FQNEAQ (reference sequence). The CDR3 covers 13 residues. The CDR3 DNA follows: TGTGCCAGCAGCTTTGACGACTCCTACGAGCAATACTTC. Translated: CASSFDDSYEQYF.